The 15 T cell receptor beta chains listed next were all sequenced from one sample in a study of T cell changes during pregnancy in multiple sclerosis. Produced via immunoSEQ multiplex PCR; TCRdb's table is partial and in-frame only. The table records 40,000 or so clones, around 90% of them present only once. The sample was peripheral blood, taken before pregnancy. These receptors were obtained from a female donor with multiple sclerosis, enrolled in a pregnancy study.

Only one count was recorded for this clone. J is TRBJ1-5 and V is TRBV30; 10 nucleotides match TRBD1. This CDR3 spans 15 amino acids. Germline lookup yields CDR1 GTSNPN and CDR2 SVGIG (reference sequence). J lost 5 bases, V lost 4 bases, and 8 bases had no gene match. The CDR3 here is CAWMSRDRGHQPQHF. The CDR3 DNA follows: TGTGCCTGGATGTCCCGGGACAGGGGCCATCAGCCCCAGCATTTT.

The CDR3 nucleotides read TGTGCCAGCAGTAGGGCTCAGGGGGCGGCTGGGGCCAACGTCCTGACTTTC. This sequence encodes CASSRAQGAAGANVLTF. This chain links TRBV28 with TRBJ2-6; 8 bases align to TRBD1. V was pared by 5 bases and J by 2 bases, with 8 bases of the junction left unmatched. This CDR3 comprises 17 residues. Germline V gene data show CDR1 as MDHEN and CDR2 as SYDVKM.

The V gene is TRBV28, the J gene TRBJ1-1; D is possibly TRBD1 (6 bases). This CDR3 has 19 residues. Deletions cut 1 base from V and 3 bases from J, with 24 bases between. In germline, CDR1 is MDHEN, CDR2 SYDVKM. CDR3 in DNA: TGTGCCAGCAGTTTATTCTTTTATGCGGGGGGGCGGGTTGACACTGAAGCTTTCTTT. This sequence encodes CASSLFFYAGGRVDTEAFF.

The chain uses TRBV7-2 and TRBJ2-1, with TRBD1 as a possible D gene (6 bases). The CDR3 is made up of 13 amino acids. V was pared by 1 base and J by 5 bases, with 6 bases between. Germline V gives CDR1 SGHTA, CDR2 FQGNSA. CDR3 DNA sequence: TGTGCCAGCAGCTTAGAGGGGGACAATGAGCAGTTCTTC. Translating gives CASSLEGDNEQFF. The full variable domain, rest sourced from reference TRBV7-2 and TRBJ2-1, is GAGVSQSPSNKVTEKGKDVELRCDPISGHTALYWYRQSLGQGLEFLIYFQGNSAPDKSGLPSDRFSAERTGGSVSTLTIQRTQQEDSAVYLCASSLEGDNEQFFGPGTRLTVL.

The genes are TRBV28 and TRBJ2-5; a possible D gene is TRBD2 (5 bases). CDR3 length equals 12 residues. The germline gives CDR1 MDHEN, CDR2 SYDVKM. V was clipped by 10 bases and J by 5 bases, with 14 bases between them. The CDR3 reads CAITGEPETQYF. DNA for the CDR3: TGTGCCATAACTGGGGAGCCGGAGACCCAGTACTTC.

The chain links TRBV29-1 to TRBJ2-5, with a weak D call TRBD2 (6 bases). Germline lookup yields CDR1 SQVTM and CDR2 ANQGSEA. The V gene lost 5 bases and the J gene lost 5 bases, with 12 bases spanning the gap. The CDR3 sequence is 12 residues long. This CDR3 is CSVSEAGETQYF. The CDR3 DNA is TGCAGCGTTTCAGAGGCGGGGGAGACCCAGTACTTC.

The chain employs TRBV28 and TRBJ1-2, with TRBD1 as a possible D gene (6 bases). The length of the CDR3 is 14 residues. CDR1 and CDR2 (germline): MDHEN, SYDVKM. Trimming removed 6 bases from V and 3 bases from J, with 14 bases in between. The CDR3 nucleotides are TGTGCCAGCAGACTAGGGGGAATGGACTATGGCTACACCTTC. It specifies CASRLGGMDYGYTF.

The gene calls are TRBV7-8 and TRBJ2-1, with 7 bases matching TRBD1. J gave up 5 bases and V 5 bases, and 6 bases lay outside the gene matches. Germline CDR1 is SGHVS and CDR2 is FQNEAQ. The CDR3 runs to 14 residues. CDR3 DNA: TGTGCCAGCAGCCCCCAGACAGGGAACAATGAGCAGTTCTTC. As protein: CASSPQTGNNEQFF.

This clone was found a few times. This rearrangement joins TRBV29-1 to TRBJ1-2; maybe TRBD1 (5 bases). Deletions cut 3 bases from V and 2 bases from J, with 10 bases between. The CDR3 length is 13 residues. Germline CDR1 reads SQVTM; CDR2 reads ANQGSEA. The DNA for the CDR3 is TGCAGCGTTGACAGGGCGGGGAACTATGGCTACACCTTC. Translated: CSVDRAGNYGYTF. The complete variable domain, with remaining parts taken from reference TRBV29-1 and TRBJ1-2, reads SAVISQKPSRDICQRGTSLTIQCQVDSQVTMMFWYRQQPGQSLTLIATANQGSEATYESGFVIDKFPISRPNLTFSTLTVSNMSPEDSSIYLCSVDRAGNYGYTFGSGTRLTVV.

The V call is TRBV28, the J call TRBJ1-1; no firm D call. The germline V gene has CDR1 MDHEN and CDR2 SYDVKM. V was pared by 2 bases and J by 1 base, with 14 bases between. The CDR3 is 16 amino acids. CDR3 bases: TGTGCCAGCAGTTTAGATTCTGGCAGAACGAACACTGAAGCTTTCTTT. The encoded protein is CASSLDSGRTNTEAFF.

J is TRBJ2-2 and V is TRBV19; D might be TRBD1 (6 bases). The CDR3 is 17 amino acids. Trimming removed 5 bases at V and 0 bases at J, with 16 bases between. In germline, CDR1 is LNHDA, CDR2 SQIVND (reference sequence). CDR3 bases: TGTGCCAGTAGTGTTCCGGGACACATCGCGAACACCGGGGAGCTGTTTTTT. It yields the protein CASSVPGHIANTGELFF.

The chain couples TRBV18 to TRBJ2-2, with 7 bases lining up with TRBD2. J was trimmed by 2 bases and V by 0 bases; bases with no gene match: 3. The CDR3 has 16 amino acids. In germline, CDR1 is KGHSH, CDR2 LQKENI. CDR3 residues: CASSPPGLSNTGELFF. The CDR3 nucleotides read TGTGCCAGCTCACCACCGGGACTATCAAACACCGGGGAGCTGTTTTTT.

V is TRBV6-6 and J is TRBJ1-1, with 7 nucleotides matching TRBD1. The CDR3 is 13 amino acids. The germline CDR1 and CDR2 sequences are MNHNY and SVGAGI (reference sequence). The trim removed 2 bases at V and 8 bases at J, leaving 5 bases unmatched. CDR3 bases: TGTGCCAGCAGTTACCAGTCCAGGGGGGAAGCTTTCTTT. This translates into CASSYQSRGEAFF.

This clone was seen just once. The genes are TRBV16 and TRBJ2-7, with D possibly TRBD1 on 8 matching bases. Germline V gene data show CDR1 as KGHSY and CDR2 as FQNENV. There are 15 residues in the CDR3. Between the trimmed V and J ends, which lost 0 bases and 2 bases, there was a span of 11 bases. CDR3: CASSQSTGGAYEQYF. The CDR3 DNA sequence: TGTGCCAGCAGCCAATCTACAGGGGGGGCCTACGAGCAGTACTTC.

This chain joins TRBV12-2 and TRBJ2-2; TRBD2 is the table's D call and was not checked against the DNA. TRBV12-2 corresponds to a pseudogene. This CDR3 has 16 residues. In DNA form, the CDR3 reads TGTGCAAGTCGCTTAGCTACTAGCGAGGGCACCGGGGAGCTGTTTTTT. It codes for CASRLATSEGTGELFF.